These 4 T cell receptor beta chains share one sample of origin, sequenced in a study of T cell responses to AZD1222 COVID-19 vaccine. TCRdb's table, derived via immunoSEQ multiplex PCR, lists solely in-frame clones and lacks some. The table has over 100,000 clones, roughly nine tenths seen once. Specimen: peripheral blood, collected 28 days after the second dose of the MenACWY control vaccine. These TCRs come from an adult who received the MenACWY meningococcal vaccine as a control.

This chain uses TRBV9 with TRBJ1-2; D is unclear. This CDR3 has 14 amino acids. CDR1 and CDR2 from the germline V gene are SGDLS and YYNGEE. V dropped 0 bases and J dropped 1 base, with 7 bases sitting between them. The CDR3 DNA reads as TGTGCCAGCAGCGTAGGGAACGGTAACTATGGCTACACCTTC. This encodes CASSVGNGNYGYTF.

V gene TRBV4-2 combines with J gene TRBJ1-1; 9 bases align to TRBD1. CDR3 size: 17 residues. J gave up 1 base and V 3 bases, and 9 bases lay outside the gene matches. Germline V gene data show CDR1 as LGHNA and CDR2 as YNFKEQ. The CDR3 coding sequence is TGTGCCAGCAGCCAGCCGGACAGGGGCGTGACGAACACTGAAGCTTTCTTT. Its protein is CASSQPDRGVTNTEAFF.

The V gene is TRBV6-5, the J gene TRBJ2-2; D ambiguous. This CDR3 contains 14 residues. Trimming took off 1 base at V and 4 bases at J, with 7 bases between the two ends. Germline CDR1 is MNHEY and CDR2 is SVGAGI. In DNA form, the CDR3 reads TGTGCCAGCAGTTACTTGGCAATCACCGGGGAGCTGTTTTTT. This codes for CASSYLAITGELFF.

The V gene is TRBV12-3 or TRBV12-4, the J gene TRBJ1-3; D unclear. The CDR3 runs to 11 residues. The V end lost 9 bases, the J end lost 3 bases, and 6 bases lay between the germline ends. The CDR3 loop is CASGLGNTIYF. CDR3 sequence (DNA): TGTGCCAGTGGGCTTGGAAACACCATATATTTT.